Each of the 27 T cell receptor beta chains below was sequenced from the same sample in a study of T cell responses to AZD1222 COVID-19 vaccine. Sequencing was performed with immunoSEQ multiplex PCR; in TCRdb, only in-frame clones are kept and a portion is missing. The sample lists approximately 300,000 clones; 94% were seen once. The sequencing here drew on peripheral blood, taken 28 days after the second AZD1222 dose. The receptors come from an adult who received the AZD1222 COVID-19 vaccine.

The chain has TRBV5-1 and TRBJ1-6, with a possible D match to TRBD1 (5 bases). The CDR3 has 15 amino acids. Trimming cost V 0 bases and J 9 bases, with 13 bases left between them. The V gene's germline CDR1 is SGHRS and CDR2 YFSETQ. The CDR3 loop reads CASSLERGVGSPLHF. The CDR3 DNA is TGCGCCAGCAGCTTGGAACGGGGGGTGGGTTCACCCCTCCACTTT.

The chain combines TRBV19 with TRBJ1-1, with D tentatively TRBD1 (5 bases). Germline lookup yields CDR1 LNHDA and CDR2 SQIVND (reference sequence). The CDR3 covers 14 residues. Trimming removed 6 bases at V and 4 bases at J, with 15 bases between. The CDR3 nucleotides are TGTGCCAGTAGCTGGGGAGGGGACGTCACTGAAGCTTTCTTT. It specifies CASSWGGDVTEAFF.

The chain employs TRBV19 and TRBJ2-3, with 15 bases aligning to TRBD2. The V gene end was trimmed by 0 bases and the J gene end by 5 bases; junction bases not matched to a gene: 6. CDR1 LNHDA and CDR2 SQIVND come from the germline V gene (reference sequence). CDR3 length: 18 amino acids. The CDR3 reads CASSIDRTSGGGRDTQYF. The DNA for the CDR3 is TGTGCCAGTAGTATAGATCGGACTAGCGGGGGGGGCCGAGATACGCAGTATTTT.

The chain employs TRBV13 and TRBJ1-6; possible D gene TRBD1, 6 bases. CDR1 is PRHDT and CDR2 is FYEKMQ in the germline V gene (reference sequence). The CDR3 has 17 amino acids. V shed 4 bases and J shed 8 bases, with 21 bases lying between them. DNA for the CDR3: TGTGCCAGCAGCTCTAGGGGGGAACAGGGACCCCATTCACCCCTCCACTTT. It translates to CASSSRGEQGPHSPLHF.

V and J are TRBV7-9 and TRBJ2-1; 13 nucleotides agree with TRBD2. The CDR3 consists of 16 residues. From germline, CDR1 is SEHNR and CDR2 FQNEAQ (reference sequence). V was pared by 8 bases and J by 5 bases, with 9 bases of the junction left unmatched. CDR3 protein: CASPKGGTSGNNEQFF. For the CDR3, the DNA is TGTGCCAGCCCCAAGGGGGGGACTAGCGGGAACAATGAGCAGTTCTTC.

The chain links TRBV28 to TRBJ2-7; TRBD1 matches 7 bases. CDR1 and CDR2 from the germline V gene are MDHEN and SYDVKM. The CDR3 loop spans 13 amino acids. With V trimmed by 6 bases and J by 6 bases, 8 bases remained unmatched. CDR3 amino acids: CASRPGQVGEQYF. The CDR3 nucleotides read TGTGCCAGCAGACCCGGACAGGTAGGCGAGCAGTACTTC.

J is TRBJ1-5 and V is TRBV7-2; D not certain. Germline V gene data show CDR1 as SGHTA and CDR2 as FQGNSA. CDR3 length equals 15 residues. V was clipped by 4 bases and J by 5 bases, with 15 bases between them. The CDR3 coding sequence is TGTGCCAGCAGCTCCGGGGTCGGAATATATCAGCCCCAGCATTTT. Residues: CASSSGVGIYQPQHF.

The chain carries TRBV7-9 and TRBJ2-7, with D possibly being TRBD1 or TRBD2 (6 bases each). The V gene's germline CDR1 is SEHNR and CDR2 FQNEAQ (reference sequence). The CDR3 runs to 11 residues. Trimming removed 3 bases at V and 11 bases at J, with 11 bases between. This CDR3 reads CASSLGGPEYF. DNA of the CDR3: TGTGCCAGCAGCTTGGGGGGCCCCGAGTACTTC.

The chain links TRBV28 to TRBJ1-3, with no clear D. V dropped 8 bases and J dropped 4 bases, with 6 bases sitting between them. This CDR3 is 11 amino acids long. Germline V gene lookup returns CDR1 MDHEN and CDR2 SYDVKM. The CDR3 DNA sequence: TGTGCCAGCCAATTAGGAAACACCATATATTTT. Protein: CASQLGNTIYF.

The chain recombines TRBV2 with TRBJ1-4; D unresolved. Germline V gives CDR1 SNHLY, CDR2 FYNNEI. Trimming took 3 bases from V and 0 from J, leaving 5 bases between them. This CDR3 spans 14 amino acids. The CDR3 bases are TGTGCCAGCAGTGAGGCGGCAACTAATGAAAAACTGTTTTTT. Protein sequence: CASSEAATNEKLFF.

The chain is built from TRBV28 and TRBJ2-1, with D unclear. Germline V lookup: CDR1 MDHEN, CDR2 SYDVKM. This CDR3 is built from 13 residues. Trimming cost V 8 bases and J 4 bases, with 12 bases left between them. The CDR3 DNA follows: TGTGCCAGCGCAGGCTCCCCTTACAATGAGCAGTTCTTC. This gives the protein CASAGSPYNEQFF.

This sequence joins TRBV5-5 and TRBJ1-2; TRBD1 matches at 9 bases. CDR1 and CDR2 from the germline V gene are SGHKS and YYEKEE (reference sequence). The CDR3 contains 14 residues. J was trimmed by 4 bases and V by 4 bases; bases with no gene match: 5. CDR3 DNA: TGTGCCAGCAGCCTCGGGACAGGGACCTATGGCTACACCTTC. This encodes CASSLGTGTYGYTF.

The chain links TRBV6-5 to TRBJ1-5; D might be TRBD1 (5 bases). V lost 8 bases, J lost 2 bases, and 10 bases lay in between. Germline loops: CDR1 MNHEY, CDR2 SVGAGI. The CDR3 consists of 13 residues. CDR3 amino acids: CASQRGGNQPQHF. CDR3 coding DNA: TGTGCCAGCCAAAGGGGCGGCAATCAGCCCCAGCATTTT.

The gene calls are TRBV5-4 and TRBJ2-1, with 8 nucleotides matching TRBD2. V lost 0 bases, J lost 4 bases, and 6 bases stayed unmatched. Germline assignment: CDR1 SGHNT and CDR2 YYREEE (reference sequence). The CDR3 has 16 amino acids. The CDR3 DNA reads as TGTGCCAGCAGCTTGGCCGAGGGCGGGGGGTACAATGAGCAGTTCTTC. This codes for CASSLAEGGGYNEQFF.

This chain uses TRBV4-3 with TRBJ2-7, with D uncertain. The CDR3 is 15 amino acids. V was shortened by 0 bases and J by 3 bases, with 12 bases between the two germline ends. Germline loops: CDR1 LGHNA, CDR2 YSLEER. This CDR3 reads CASSQDRGRSYEQYF. The DNA of the CDR3 is TGCGCCAGCAGCCAAGATCGAGGCAGGAGCTACGAGCAGTACTTC.

The rearrangement links TRBV7-9 to TRBJ1-6, with D possibly TRBD1 on 5 matching bases. From germline, CDR1 is SEHNR and CDR2 FQNEAQ (reference sequence). Trimming took off 5 bases at V and 3 bases at J, with 14 bases between the two ends. The CDR3 totals 16 residues. CDR3 nucleotide sequence: TGTGCCAGCAGCCCTTTGGGGACGGGCTATAATTCACCCCTCCACTTT. Translation: CASSPLGTGYNSPLHF. Combining the CDR3 with reference TRBV7-9 and TRBJ1-6 gives the whole variable domain DTGVSQNPRHKITKRGQNVTFRCDPISEHNRLYWYRQTLGQGPEFLTYFQNEAQLEKSRLLSDRFSAERPKGSFSTLEIQRTEQGDSAMYLCASSPLGTGYNSPLHFGNGTRLTVT.

The V and J genes are TRBV3-1 (or the pseudogene TRBV3-2) and TRBJ1-3; TRBD1 matches 7 bases. Trimming at V came to 6 bases and at J to 0 bases, leaving 2 bases not matched to a gene. The germline V gene encodes CDR1 LGHDT and CDR2 YNNKEL (reference sequence). The CDR3 loop spans 14 amino acids. The CDR3 loop reads CASRNRGSGNTIYF. The CDR3 nucleotides are TGTGCCAGCAGGAACAGGGGCTCTGGAAACACCATATATTTT.

This chain links TRBV28 with TRBJ2-1, with 10 bases that match TRBD2. Trimming cost V 2 bases and J 7 bases; bases outside gene matches: 8. CDR1 is MDHEN, CDR2 SYDVKM, per germline. The CDR3 extends over 16 amino acids. For the CDR3, the DNA is TGTGCCAGCAGTTTACCCCAGCGGGGGGGGCGGAATGAGCAGTTCTTC. It encodes CASSLPQRGGRNEQFF.

This clone has more than one count but fewer than ten. The chain joins TRBV5-5 to TRBJ2-7, with D possibly being TRBD1 (5 bases). The germline CDR1 and CDR2 sequences are SGHKS and YYEKEE (reference sequence). The CDR3 runs 15 residues. Trimming took 2 bases from V and 1 from J, leaving 13 bases between them. The CDR3 loop reads CASSFGQGLSYEQYF. CDR3 nucleotides: TGTGCCAGCAGCTTTGGGCAGGGTCTATCCTACGAGCAGTACTTC.

The table lists this clone with a count of one. The chain carries TRBV4-1 and TRBJ2-7, with 9 bases aligning to TRBD1. The germline CDR1 and CDR2 sequences are MGHRA and YSYEKL. J lost 1 base, V lost 2 bases, and 6 bases had no gene match. CDR3 size: 16 residues. CDR3 DNA sequence: TGCGCCAGCAGCCAAAGGACAGGGGACCAATCCTACGAGCAGTACTTC. Translated: CASSQRTGDQSYEQYF.

V usage is TRBV5-1 and J usage is TRBJ1-5; D unclear. Germline values: CDR1 SGHRS, CDR2 YFSETQ. V lost 0 bases and J 4 bases, leaving 11 bases between the germline ends. CDR3 size: 15 residues. The CDR3 loop reads CASSLAPAGNQPQHF. The CDR3 DNA reads as TGCGCCAGCAGCTTGGCCCCGGCCGGGAATCAGCCCCAGCATTTT. The entire variable domain, with the rest obtained from reference TRBV5-1 and TRBJ1-5, is as follows: KAGVTQTPRYLIKTRGQQVTLSCSPISGHRSVSWYQQTPGQGLQFLFEYFSETQRNKGNFPGRFSGRQFSNSRSEMNVSTLELGDSALYLCASSLAPAGNQPQHFGDGTRLSIL.

The chain is built from TRBV10-1 and TRBJ2-5; D not certain. The V end lost 2 bases, the J end lost 5 bases, and 9 bases lay between the germline ends. The CDR3 spans 13 residues. From germline, CDR1 is WNHNN and CDR2 SYGVQD (reference sequence). CDR3 residues: CASSERVRETQYF. CDR3 DNA sequence: TGCGCCAGCAGTGAGAGGGTCCGGGAGACCCAGTACTTC.

The V call is TRBV2, the J call TRBJ1-4, with 7 bases identical to TRBD1. The CDR3 length is 14 residues. Germline CDR1 reads SNHLY; CDR2 reads FYNNEI. J gave up 3 bases and V 5 bases, and 3 bases lay outside the gene matches. The CDR3 reads CASSWTGPNEKLFF. The CDR3 nucleotides read TGTGCCAGCAGTTGGACAGGACCTAATGAAAAACTGTTTTTT. Supplemented by reference TRBV2 and TRBJ1-4, the full variable domain reads EPEVTQTPSHQVTQMGQEVILRCVPISNHLYFYWYRQILGQKVEFLVSFYNNEISEKSEIFDDQFSVERPDGSNFTLKIRSTKLEDSAMYFCASSWTGPNEKLFFGSGTQLSVL.

The V gene is TRBV5-4, the J gene TRBJ2-7; the D gene could be TRBD1 or TRBD2 (5 bases each). CDR1 and CDR2 (germline): SGHNT, YYREEE (reference sequence). V lost 5 bases to trimming and J lost 9 bases, with 18 bases between them. The CDR3 runs to 13 residues. In DNA form, the CDR3 reads TGTGCCAGCAGTCCCGGGACCCTTGATCCGCAGTACTTC. Its protein is CASSPGTLDPQYF.

This rearrangement joins TRBV6-6 to TRBJ1-2; possible D gene TRBD1, 6 bases. Looked up from germline, CDR1 is MNHNY and CDR2 is SVGAGI (reference sequence). V was pared by 7 bases and J by 7 bases, with 16 bases between. This CDR3 comprises 13 residues. This chain's CDR3 is CASTRGGSVGYTF. In DNA, the CDR3 is TGTGCCAGCACTAGGGGGGGTTCCGTTGGCTACACCTTC.

The chain couples TRBV6-8 to TRBJ2-7; a possible D gene is TRBD1 (5 bases). This CDR3 spans 15 amino acids. Trimming took 5 bases from V and 3 from J, leaving 17 bases between them. Per germline, CDR1 MNHGY and CDR2 SAAAGT. In nucleotides, the CDR3 is TGTGCCAGCAGTCCTCGACGGTCCCAGGGCTACGAGCAGTACTTC. It yields the protein CASSPRRSQGYEQYF.

CDR3 nucleotide sequence: TGTGCCAGTAGTATTTCCCTCAGGGCCAGAGGGGAGACCCAGTACTTC. Protein: CASSISLRARGETQYF. The genes are TRBV19 and TRBJ2-5; D could derive from TRBD1 or TRBD2 (5 bases each). V lost 3 bases and J lost 5, with 19 bases in between. The CDR3 sequence is 16 residues long. Germline assignment: CDR1 LNHDA and CDR2 SQIVND (reference sequence).